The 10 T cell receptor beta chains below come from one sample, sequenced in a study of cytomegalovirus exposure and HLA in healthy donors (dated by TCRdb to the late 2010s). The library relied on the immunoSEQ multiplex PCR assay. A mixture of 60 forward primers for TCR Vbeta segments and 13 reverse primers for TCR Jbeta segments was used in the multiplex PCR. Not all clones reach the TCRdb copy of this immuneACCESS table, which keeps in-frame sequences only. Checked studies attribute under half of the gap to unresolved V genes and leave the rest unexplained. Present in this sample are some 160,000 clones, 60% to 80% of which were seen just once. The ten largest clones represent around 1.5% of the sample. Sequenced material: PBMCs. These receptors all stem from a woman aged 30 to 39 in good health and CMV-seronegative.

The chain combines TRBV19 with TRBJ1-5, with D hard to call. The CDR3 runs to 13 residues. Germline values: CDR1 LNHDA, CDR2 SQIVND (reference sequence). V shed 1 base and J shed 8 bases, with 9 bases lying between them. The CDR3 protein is CASSIGAGKPQHF. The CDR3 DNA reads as TGTGCCAGTAGTATAGGTGCGGGTAAGCCCCAGCATTTT.

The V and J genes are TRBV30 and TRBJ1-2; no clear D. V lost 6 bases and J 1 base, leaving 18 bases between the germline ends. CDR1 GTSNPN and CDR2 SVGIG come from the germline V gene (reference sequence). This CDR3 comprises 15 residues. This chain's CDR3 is CACSLNTEINYGYTF. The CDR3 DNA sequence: TGTGCCTGTTCCCTTAATACAGAAATTAACTATGGCTACACCTTC.

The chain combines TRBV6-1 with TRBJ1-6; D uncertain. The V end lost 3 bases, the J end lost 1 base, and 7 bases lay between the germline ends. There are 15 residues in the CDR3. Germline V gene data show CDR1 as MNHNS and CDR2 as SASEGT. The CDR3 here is CASSDAGSYNSPLHF. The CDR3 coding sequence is TGTGCCAGCAGTGACGCAGGATCCTATAATTCACCCCTCCACTTT.

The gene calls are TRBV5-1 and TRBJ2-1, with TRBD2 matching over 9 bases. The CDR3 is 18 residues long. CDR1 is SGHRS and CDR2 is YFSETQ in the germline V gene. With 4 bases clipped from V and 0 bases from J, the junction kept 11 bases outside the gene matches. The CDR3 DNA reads TGCGCCAGCAGCGCCAGCGGGGGGTACTTAAGCTCCTACAATGAGCAGTTCTTC. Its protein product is CASSASGGYLSSYNEQFF.

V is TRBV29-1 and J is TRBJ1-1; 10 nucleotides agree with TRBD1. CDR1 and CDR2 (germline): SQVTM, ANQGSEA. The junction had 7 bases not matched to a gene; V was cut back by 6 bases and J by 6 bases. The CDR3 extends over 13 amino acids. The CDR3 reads CSVGRTGGAEAFF. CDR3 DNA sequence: TGCAGCGTCGGACGGACAGGGGGGGCTGAAGCTTTCTTT.

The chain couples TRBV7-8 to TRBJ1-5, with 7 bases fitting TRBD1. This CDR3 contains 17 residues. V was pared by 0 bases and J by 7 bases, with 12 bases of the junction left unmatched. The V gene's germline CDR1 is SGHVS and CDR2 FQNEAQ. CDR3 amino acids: CASSLAGSAGGRQPQHF. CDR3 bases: TGTGCCAGCAGCTTAGCGGGGTCGGCAGGGGGACGACAGCCCCAGCATTTT.

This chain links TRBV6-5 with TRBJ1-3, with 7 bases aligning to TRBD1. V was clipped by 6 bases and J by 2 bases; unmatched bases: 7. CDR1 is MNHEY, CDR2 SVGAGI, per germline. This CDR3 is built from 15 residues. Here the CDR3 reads CASRGLDRAGNTIYF. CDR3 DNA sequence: TGTGCCAGCAGGGGACTTGACAGGGCTGGAAACACCATATATTTT.

The CDR3 loop reads CASSFETGELFF. In DNA form, the CDR3 reads TGCGCCAGCAGCTTTGAGACCGGGGAGCTGTTTTTT. The gene calls are TRBV5-1 and TRBJ2-2; D uncertain. CDR3 length: 12 residues. V was trimmed by 2 bases and J by 5 bases, leaving 4 bases between them. Germline CDR1 SGHRS, CDR2 YFSETQ. Filled out from reference TRBV5-1 and TRBJ2-2, the complete variable domain reads KAGVTQTPRYLIKTRGQQVTLSCSPISGHRSVSWYQQTPGQGLQFLFEYFSETQRNKGNFPGRFSGRQFSNSRSEMNVSTLELGDSALYLCASSFETGELFFGEGSRLTVL.

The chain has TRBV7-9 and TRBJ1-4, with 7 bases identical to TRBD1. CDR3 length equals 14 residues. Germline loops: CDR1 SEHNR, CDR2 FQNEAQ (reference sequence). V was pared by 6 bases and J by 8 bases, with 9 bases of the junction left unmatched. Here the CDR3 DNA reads TGTGCCAGCAGTTCACAGGGGTCCAGCGAAAAACTGTTTTTT. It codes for CASSSQGSSEKLFF.

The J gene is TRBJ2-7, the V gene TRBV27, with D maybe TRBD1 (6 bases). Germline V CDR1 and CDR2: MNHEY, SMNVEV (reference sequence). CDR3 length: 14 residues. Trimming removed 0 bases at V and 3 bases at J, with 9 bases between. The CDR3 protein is CASSLSGADYEQYF. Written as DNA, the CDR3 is TGTGCCAGCAGTTTATCGGGGGCCGACTACGAGCAGTACTTC.